This T cell receptor (beta chain) is drawn from a study of blood T cell repertoires in COVID-19. Background on the study: PBMCs, B-cell-depleted T cells, or T cells were the source of the cDNA or gDNA that made up the material.

One Seattle source followed patients from active infection through their disease course. The J segment lost 4 bases and the V segment lost 2 bases, leaving 2 bases of the junction unmatched. Germline lookup yields CDR1 LGHDT and CDR2 YNNKEL (reference sequence). The CDR3 sequence is 16 residues long. In the original processing: Quantification of nucleated cells was approximated via reference gene primer amplification. Generated by immunoSEQ multiplex PCR, the TCRdb table keeps only in-frame clones and is missing some. V and J calls and clone size are given by that table; D and trimming were obtained from the DNA. This sample has fewer than 350,000 clones, with about 90% found just once.

The specimen was peripheral blood. The receptor's source is a woman in her thirties with COVID-19, enrolled during active disease. The chain uses TRBV3-1 (or the pseudogene TRBV3-2) and TRBJ2-2; 12 bases are a match to TRBD2. In DNA form, the CDR3 reads TGTGCCAGCAGCCAAACTAGCGGGGGGCGCACCGGGGAGCTGTTTTTT. This gives the protein CASSQTSGGRTGELFF.